Sequencing of this T cell receptor beta chain was carried out in a study of shared clonotypes between healthy human individuals (dated by TCRdb to the early 2020s). Some background on the complete study: The cohort comprised a couple of women and a few men aged 18 to 49 years. Per donor, three plates each were used for CD4 naive and CD4 memory, two for CD8 naive, and one for CD8 memory. To estimate repertoire size and how much clonotype sharing occurs between individuals, the study deeply sequenced the blood TCR repertoires of roughly 5 healthy adults. Libraries were prepared and TCR repertoires were sequenced by different laboratories using diverse techniques, in order to increase sequencing depth and limit assay-specific biases. Each donor's leukapheresis produced roughly between roughly 0.85 and 10 billion PBMCs. What the study reported, not specific to this receptor: Sampling was restricted to blood, and TCR repertoires in tissues likely differ from the TCR repertoires found in blood. Across a handful of donors, roughly 5.1% of naive CD4, roughly 3.3% of naive CD8, roughly 2.2% of memory CD4, and approximately 0.42% of memory CD8 clonotypes were shared. The small number of donors limited the genetic and exposure-history diversity represented. Rarefaction of sorted-subset datasets indicated incomplete sequencing despite the large sequencing depth. Pairwise subsampling led to the expectation that sequencing depth would affect the degree of clonotype sharing among donors. Estimated clonotype richness was generally larger for naive than for memory subsets. Clonotypes shared by all four sorted-subset donors showed higher generation probabilities than non-shared clonotypes.

A remark on this clone: This clone's antigen is unknown. No much larger clonotype is one base removed from it; base qualities were not supplied.

CD8 naive samples were obtained by positive selection for CCR7 among CD45RO-negative cells, yielding a CD45RA+CCR7+ population from which TemRA cells were excluded. Donors were healthy HIV-negative adults with no recently reported acute infections or vaccinations. Only Caucasian adults living in Nashville, Tennessee, USA were represented among the donors. Blood was obtained by leukapheresis, after which PBMCs were separated by Ficoll-Histopaque density gradient centrifugation and cryopreserved in liquid nitrogen vapor phase. Purity and quantity of every magnetically sorted T cell population were checked by analytical flow cytometry. Genomic DNA was isolated from every sorted fraction and measured by UV absorbance on a Nanodrop 2000c. Using the deep immunoSEQ assay, multiplex PCR amplified TCR CDR3 regions from genomic DNA. Extracted genomic DNA from each cell subset was spread evenly across all wells of several immunoSEQ 96-well plates, with each plate serving as a replicate. For sorted subsets, 200 to 250 ng genomic DNA, equal to 25,000 to 35,000 T cell genomes, was loaded into each replicate PCR. Purified libraries were quantified with a Qubit 3.0 fluorometer, sized on a Bioanalyzer 2100, and re-quantified with the KAPA Library Quantification kit. A separate single-read 150-cycle Illumina NextSeq 550 flow cell was used to sequence each immunoSEQ 96-well plate. As for how the authors treated the data: Because the immunoSEQ output included only junctional sequences and no quality scores, the filtering could not be the same as the filtering used for full-length reads. Sequences were annotated with PyIR, a Python wrapper for IgBLAST v1.9, using IMGT germline references to assign V/J genes and CDR3. Reads with weak V/J assignments (E-value above 1e-6), missing CDR3, stop codons, out-of-frame junctions, or ambiguous translated residues were removed. V3J clonotypes were defined by identical inferred V gene, J gene, and CDR3 amino acid sequence. The percentage overlap between two repertoires was calculated by dividing the number of shared unique clonotypes by the size of the smaller repertoire. RTK rarefaction, the Chao1 estimator, and Recon v2.1 estimates of unobserved clonotypes were used to assess repertoire richness. OLGA was used to compute generation probabilities for all TCRbeta clonotypes that the gDNA method yielded from a handful of donors. TCRdb took this table from immuneACCESS and kept in-frame rearrangements with V and J called. Such tables lack part of the clones; where checked against another copy, unresolved V genes explain under half of the gap, and the rest is unexplained. The DNA was the basis for D and trimming; V, J and clone size are from that table. The sample table holds about 2.1 million clones, of which 80% to 95% were seen once. Of the sample, more than 1.5% is held by the ten largest clones.

The CDR3 starts with the cysteine, ends with the phenylalanine, and has 14 residues. The retained sequence is limited to the CDR3, 42 bases, with the frame set at the first base. Relative to germline, V is 3 bases shorter and J is 4 bases shorter, with 9 bases between their ends. CDR1 and CDR2 (MNHEY, SMNVEV) derive from the germline V gene (reference sequence). The sequence was obtained from a man between 18 and 29 years old in good health. Some clones in this sample may be carry-over from other donors' samples. This sequence uses TRBV27 and TRBJ1-4; confidence is insufficient to name the D gene. Sequencing was carried out using naive CD8+ T cells from PBMCs. The label giving this sample's cell subset or site can be read as: CD45RA+CCR7+. The nucleotide sequence reads as follows: TGTGCCAGCAGTTTCGGGAGTCTTAATGAAAAACTGTTTTTT. It codes for CASSFGSLNEKLFF.